This T cell receptor (beta chain) was profiled in a study of T cell repertoires in cytomegalovirus infection. As for the study in general: Indicated by public TCR beta signatures were CMV infection and matching HLA type.

This CDR3 is built from 15 residues. The germline V and J ends were trimmed by 3 bases and 5 bases, with 19 bases remaining between them. From germline, CDR1 is DFQATT and CDR2 SNEGSKA (reference sequence). Study-level points and caveats: Frequencies of public TCR beta families were cumulated, and this identified carriers of CMV plus the relevant HLA. The ex vivo response showed dominance by HLA-C-restricted CMV-specific TCR beta clonotypes.

TCRdb re-analysed the reads in MiXCR, keeping a single row per CDR3 protein. Among about 180,000 distinct CDR3 sequences, approximately 15% were seen once, and the ten largest hold roughly 27%. This clonotype was detected only a few times. What it binds is unknown. The sequencing sample was made of PBMCs. The clonotype was recovered from a human donor in good health (CMV status not recorded). Some clones in this sample may be carry-over from other donors' samples. The V and J genes are TRBV20-1 and TRBJ2-5; D not certain. CDR3 loop: CSARGPESRKETQYF. The DNA for the CDR3 is TGCAGTGCTAGGGGCCCAGAATCTAGGAAGGAGACCCAGTACTTC.